A selection of T cell receptor beta chains follows, all from one sample in a study of cytomegalovirus exposure and HLA in healthy donors. The data were produced by immunoSEQ multiplex PCR, yet TCRdb's version contains in-frame clones alone and is incomplete. The sample shows about 72,000 clones, about 84% of them seen only once. The sample was PBMCs. These receptors came from a man aged 35-49 years in good health and CMV-seronegative. Both conserved end residues are part of each CDR3. The D gene is left open where the match is weak. Size is stated for part of the rows, as once, few or many counts, or as a class when the clone is expanded.

abundance	d_gene	j_gene	v_gene	CDR3nt	CDR3aa
NA	NA	TRBJ2-3	TRBV29-1	TGCAGCGTTGTCCGGGGGACAGATACGCAGTATTTT	CSVVRGTDTQYF
NA	TRBD2	TRBJ2-1	TRBV29-1	TGCAGCGTTTTTACTAGCGGGGGGGGGATCTTCTTC	CSVFTSGGGIFF
NA	NA	TRBJ1-1	TRBV29-1	TGCAGCGTTGAAGTCATGAACACTGAAGCTTTCTTT	CSVEVMNTEAFF
NA	TRBD1	TRBJ1-4	TRBV18	TGTGCCAGCTCACTGGACAGGGGGGATGAAAAACTGTTTTTT	CASSLDRGDEKLFF
NA	TRBD1	TRBJ1-4	TRBV19	TGTGCCAGTAGTGCTCACGACAGGGTCTTTACTGAAAAACTGTTTTTT	CASSAHDRVFTEKLFF
NA	TRBD1	TRBJ1-5	TRBV6-5	TGTGCCAGCAGTAACTCGGATGACAGGGGGATTCGGCCCCAGCATTTT	CASSNSDDRGIRPQHF
NA	NA	TRBJ2-7	TRBV6-5	TGTGCCAGCAACTTCGACAGGCGCGGCGAGCAGTACTTC	CASNFDRRGEQYF
NA	NA	TRBJ1-6	TRBV7-9	TGTTCCAGCAGCCCCCTGGGGGGTCAATCACCCCTCCACTTT	CSSSPLGGQSPLHF
NA	NA	TRBJ2-3	TRBV6-5	TGTGCCAGCAGTTACTTTGGGGCAGGGAAGAGGTATACGCAGTATTTT	CASSYFGAGKRYTQYF
NA	TRBD2	TRBJ2-7	TRBV6-5	TGTGCCAGCAAGACTCGGACTAGCTCGCTCGAGCAGTACTTC	CASKTRTSSLEQYF
NA	NA	TRBJ1-4	TRBV7-2	TGTGCCAGCAGCCCCTCGGGGTTAAGTAATGAAAAACTGTTTTTT	CASSPSGLSNEKLFF
few	TRBD2	TRBJ2-1	TRBV7-8	TGTGCCAGCAGCTTAGTAGCGGGGGGCTCCTACAATGAGCAGTTCTTC	CASSLVAGGSYNEQFF
NA	NA	TRBJ1-5	TRBV29-1	TGCAGCGTTGGACAGGGCAATCAGCCCCAGCATTTT	CSVGQGNQPQHF
NA	NA	TRBJ2-3	TRBV7-2	TGTGCCAGCAGCTTAGGAACAGCTAGCACAGATACGCAGTATTTT	CASSLGTASTDTQYF
NA	NA	TRBJ1-1	TRBV14	TGTGCCAGCAGCCCAGGGGTCATGAACACTGAAGCTTTCTTT	CASSPGVMNTEAFF
NA	NA	TRBJ1-1	TRBV19	TGTGCCACCCGGGTTTGGAGGGCAGACACTGAAGCTTTCTTT	CATRVWRADTEAFF
NA	NA	TRBJ2-3	TRBV4-2	TGTGCCAGCAGCCAAGAGGCCCTGGGCCCCAGACGCACAGATACGCAGTATTTT	CASSQEALGPRRTDTQYF
NA	NA	TRBJ2-1	TRBV27	TGTGCCAGCAGTTTGGGCATCACAGGGAGTCGAGTTTGGTCCTACAATGAGCAGTTCTTC	CASSLGITGSRVWSYNEQFF
NA	NA	TRBJ2-7	TRBV6-5	TGTGCCAGCAAAGGAGCAGGGGTGCCCTACGAGCAGTACTTC	CASKGAGVPYEQYF
NA	NA	TRBJ2-5	TRBV18	TGTGCCAGCTCACCGAGAGGACAAGAGACCCAGTACTTC	CASSPRGQETQYF
NA	NA	TRBJ1-5	TRBV19	TGTGCCAGTAGTACCTACAATGGGGCCCGGGGGGCGGCACAGCCCCAGCATTTT	CASSTYNGARGAAQPQHF
NA	NA	TRBJ2-2	TRBV27	TGTGCCAGCAGCCTGGGCCGATTGGGCGTCAACACCGGGGAGCTGTTTTTT	CASSLGRLGVNTGELFF
NA	NA	TRBJ2-1	TRBV5-1	TGCGCCAGCAGCTTCGGACAGAACAATGAGCAGTTCTTC	CASSFGQNNEQFF
NA	NA	TRBJ2-7	TRBV18	TGTGCCAGTTCCGACCAGGACTACGAGCAGTACTTC	CASSDQDYEQYF
NA	TRBD1	TRBJ2-6	TRBV7-6	TGTGCCAGCAGCTTCGGCAGGGGGCGGTCTGGGGCCAACGTCCTGACTTTC	CASSFGRGRSGANVLTF
few	NA	TRBJ2-2	TRBV10-1	TGCGCCAGCAGCCCCTCGGCCGGGGAGCTGTTTTTT	CASSPSAGELFF
NA	TRBD2	TRBJ2-1	TRBV4-2	TGTGCCAGCAGCCAAGATGTAAGCGGGGGGGCCAATGAGCAGTTCTTC	CASSQDVSGGANEQFF
NA	TRBD1	TRBJ1-1	TRBV6-1	TGTGCCAGCACCAATTCAGACGGGACAGCAAAAGGTTTC	CASTNSDGTAKGF
NA	TRBD1	TRBJ2-5	TRBV18	TGTGCCAGCTCACCCCCGACAGGGGGAAGGCAAGAGACCCAGTACTTC	CASSPPTGGRQETQYF
NA	NA	TRBJ1-5	TRBV14	TGTGCCAGCAGCCAAGGGGAGCTCCAGCCCCAGCATTTT	CASSQGELQPQHF
NA	NA	TRBJ2-5	TRBV20-1	TGCAGTGCTAGCCCCCGAGGTGAGCAGTACTTC	CSASPRGEQYF
NA	NA	TRBJ2-6	TRBV10-3	TGTGCCATCAGTGGGACAGACCCCAGCTCTGGGGCCAACGTCCTGACTTTC	CAISGTDPSSGANVLTF
NA	TRBD1	TRBJ2-5	TRBV27	TGTGCCAGCAGTCTGACCCCGAACAGGGGAGAGACCCAGTACTTC	CASSLTPNRGETQYF
NA	TRBD1	TRBJ1-1	TRBV19	TGTGCCAGTAGTTCGGGACAGCAATACACTGAAGCTTTCTTT	CASSSGQQYTEAFF
few	NA	TRBJ1-1	TRBV11-3	TGTGCCAGCAGACGACAGAAGGACACTGAAGCTTTCTTT	CASRRQKDTEAFF
NA	NA	TRBJ1-2	TRBV5-6	TGTGCCAGCAGCTTGTATCTCCTGACATATAACTATGGCTACACCTTC	CASSLYLLTYNYGYTF
NA	NA	TRBJ1-2	TRBV4-1	TGCGCCAGCAGCCAAGATCCCCGACGCGGCAAATACTATGGCTACACCTTC	CASSQDPRRGKYYGYTF
NA	NA	TRBJ2-7	TRBV7-7	TGTGCTAGCAGCTTATTACGGATGTCAGGTTACGAGCAGTACTTC	CASSLLRMSGYEQYF
few	NA	TRBJ1-3	TRBV2	TGTGCCAGCAGCACCCAGGGGGGAAACACCATATATTTT	CASSTQGGNTIYF
NA	TRBD2	TRBJ2-3	TRBV4-1	TGCACCAGCAGCCAAGATGGCGGGGGGCCAGATACGCAGTATTTT	CTSSQDGGGPDTQYF
NA	NA	TRBJ1-4	TRBV7-6	TGTGCCAGCAGCCGGCGTTCGGGTTTGGTAACTAATGAAAAACTGTTTTTT	CASSRRSGLVTNEKLFF